These T cell receptor beta chains were read from a single sample in a study of shared clonotypes between healthy human individuals. Clones were sequenced by immunoSEQ multiplex PCR, and TCRdb holds only the in-frame ones, with some missing. The sample includes over a million clones, about four fifths of them seen just once. The sequenced material came from memory CD4+ T cells from PBMCs. The receptors stem from a man aged 18 to 29 in good health. Some clones in this sample may be carry-over from other donors' samples. The CDR3 runs from the conserved cysteine through the conserved F or W. Fields, in order: clone size, V gene, J gene, CDR3 length, D gene, CDR3 DNA, CDR3 protein. A D gene is named only where the DNA matches it firmly. Expanded clones get a size class; other rows say once, few or many, or leave the size out.

>.|TRBV14|TRBJ2-2|17|.
TGTGCCAGCAGCCAATTTCTGTCACTAGGCGACACCGGGGAGCTGTTTTTT
CASSQFLSLGDTGELFF
>.|TRBV19|TRBJ2-7|15|.
TGTGCCAGTAGTCATCAGCGTGGAGTTACCTACGAGCAGTACTTC
CASSHQRGVTYEQYF
>few|TRBV28|TRBJ2-2|16|.
TGTGCCAGCAGTTTATTAGGACAGATGAACACCGGGGAGCTGTTTTTT
CASSLLGQMNTGELFF
>.|TRBV30|TRBJ2-7|11|.
TGTGCCTGGAGTATTGGAGTCGAGCAGTACTTC
CAWSIGVEQYF
>few|TRBV20-1|TRBJ2-5|11|.
TGCAGTGCTCAAATCACGGAGACCCAGTACTTC
CSAQITETQYF
>.|TRBV15|TRBJ2-5|16|TRBD2
TGTGCCACCAGCAGAGACCCCGGAAGGGGAGGGGAGACCCAGTACTTC
CATSRDPGRGGETQYF
>.|TRBV5-1|TRBJ2-7|14|TRBD1
TGCGCCAGCAGCTTGGGGACAGGTCGCTACGAGCAGTACTTC
CASSLGTGRYEQYF
>.|TRBV11-3|TRBJ2-1|16|.
TGTGCCAGCAGCTTAGGACTTGTGGGAGTCAGGAATGAGCAGTTCTTC
CASSLGLVGVRNEQFF
>.|TRBV28|TRBJ1-5|15|TRBD1
TGTGCCAGCAGTTTATTAAGGGACAGTAATCAGCCCCAGCATTTT
CASSLLRDSNQPQHF
>.|TRBV11-2|TRBJ2-5|13|TRBD1
TGTGCCAGCAGCTCACAGGGGGCGGAGACCCAGTACTTC
CASSSQGAETQYF
>.|TRBV18|TRBJ2-7|13|TRBD1
TGTGCCAGCCCACCAGGGGGTCAGCACGAGCAGTACTTC
CASPPGGQHEQYF
>once|TRBV7-2|TRBJ1-5|13|.
TGTGCCAGCAGCTTGAGTGGAAAAAATCCCCAGCATTTT
CASSLSGKNPQHF
>.|TRBV18|TRBJ2-2|17|TRBD1
TGTGCCAGCTCACCAATCAACAGGGGGCGGGACACCGGGGAGCTGTTTTTT
CASSPINRGRDTGELFF
>few|TRBV5-5|TRBJ1-3|14|.
TGTGCCAGCAGCACCACCTCTGCCAGGAACACCATATATTTT
CASSTTSARNTIYF
>.|TRBV4-1|TRBJ2-7|13|.
TGCGCCAGCAGCCAAGAGATGGTTGCCGAGCAGTACTTC
CASSQEMVAEQYF
>.|TRBV5-1|TRBJ1-6|18|.
TGCGCCAGCAGCTTGTGGAGCCAGGGAAGCTCCTATAATTCACCCCTCCACTTT
CASSLWSQGSSYNSPLHF
>.|TRBV25-1|TRBJ1-1|15|.
TGTGCCAGCAGTGCCCGCCGGGGGCTGAACACTGAAGCTTTCTTT
CASSARRGLNTEAFF
>.|TRBV5-1|TRBJ1-3|16|.
TGCGCCAGCAGCTTGGAAATGCCCTCAACGAGAAACACCATATATTTT
CASSLEMPSTRNTIYF
>.|TRBV28|TRBJ1-1|14|.
TGTGCCAGCAACCAAGACCGTCTGAACACTGAAGCTTTCTTT
CASNQDRLNTEAFF
>once|TRBV10-3|TRBJ2-7|11|.
TGTGCCATCAGGGACACCTACGAGCAGTACTTC
CAIRDTYEQYF
>.|TRBV10-3|TRBJ2-2|13|.
TGTGCCATCGGGGCGGCTAACACCGGGGAGCTGTTTTTT
CAIGAANTGELFF
>.|TRBV29-1|TRBJ1-1|13|TRBD1
TGCAGCGTGGACAGGGGAGGAAACACTGAAGCTTTCTTT
CSVDRGGNTEAFF
>.|TRBV4-1|TRBJ2-1|18|TRBD2
TGCGCCAGCAGCCAGGGCGGTGCTAGCGGGATGTCCTACAATGAGCAGTTCTTC
CASSQGGASGMSYNEQFF
>.|TRBV2|TRBJ2-3|15|TRBD2
TGTGCCAGCAGGGCCCTAGCGGGAGGGACAGATACGCAGTATTTT
CASRALAGGTDTQYF
>.|TRBV5-6|TRBJ1-2|15|.
TGTGCCAGCAGCCCCGGAGGGCCCATTGCCTATGGCTACACCTTC
CASSPGGPIAYGYTF
>.|TRBV25-1|TRBJ2-7|16|.
TGTGCCAGCCTTAGGGCAGGGAGGCTAAAATGGTACGAGCAGTACTTC
CASLRAGRLKWYEQYF
>.|TRBV15|TRBJ2-7|16|.
TGTGCCACCTCTCCCGGGGCGGGGGCTGGCCCCTACGAGCAGTACTTC
CATSPGAGAGPYEQYF
>once|TRBV5-4|TRBJ1-2|15|.
TGTGCCAGCAGCTTGAGGCAAAGGGGGAACTATGGCTACACCTTC
CASSLRQRGNYGYTF
>.|TRBV30|TRBJ1-3|14|.
TGTGCCTGGAGTTCAGGGTTCTCTGGAAACACCATATATTTT
CAWSSGFSGNTIYF
>once|TRBV28|TRBJ1-1|15|.
TGTGCCAGCAGTGTCCAATCCCAGGGCAACACTGAAGCTTTCTTT
CASSVQSQGNTEAFF
>.|TRBV19|TRBJ2-5|16|TRBD1
TGTGCCAGTAGTAGGGGGGACAGGGGGCTCGAAGAGACCCAGTACTTC
CASSRGDRGLEETQYF
>few|TRBV5-4|TRBJ2-1|17|TRBD2
TGTGCCAGCTCCGGGGCTAGCGGGAGGGCCGGTCATAATGAGCAGTTCTTC
CASSGASGRAGHNEQFF
>.|TRBV6-6|TRBJ2-7|16|TRBD2
TGTGCCAGCAGTCGACCCACTAGCGGCTCCTCCTACGAGCAGTACTTC
CASSRPTSGSSYEQYF
>.|TRBV9|TRBJ2-5|13|.
TGTGCCAGCAGCGCCCGGTTACAAGAGACCCAGTACTTC
CASSARLQETQYF
>.|TRBV30|TRBJ2-5|16|TRBD2
TGTGCCTGGAGTGACCAATCGGGACTAGAGCAAGAGACCCAGTACTTC
CAWSDQSGLEQETQYF
>.|TRBV28|TRBJ2-3|15|TRBD1
TGTGCCACCACCGGGCCAACAGGGGTCACAGATACGCAGTATTTT
CATTGPTGVTDTQYF
>.|TRBV5-1|TRBJ2-2|12|.
TGCGCCAGCAGTAGGGAGGCCGGGGAGCTGTTTTTT
CASSREAGELFF
>.|TRBV7-9|TRBJ2-7|8|.
TGTGCCAGTTGGGCGAAGTACTTC
CASWAKYF
>.|TRBV29-1|TRBJ2-3|14|TRBD2
TGCAGCGTTGTAATAGGCGGGAGTACAGATACGCAGTATTTT
CSVVIGGSTDTQYF
>.|TRBV4-1|TRBJ2-1|18|TRBD2
TGCGCCAGCAGCCAAGATTTGGCGGTAACTAGCGACTACAATGAGCAGTTCTTC
CASSQDLAVTSDYNEQFF
>.|TRBV4-3|TRBJ2-5|12|.
TGCGCCAGCAGCCAAAACCGAGAGACCCAGTACTTC
CASSQNRETQYF
>.|TRBV7-9|TRBJ2-7|15|.
TGTGCCAGCACCCCGCCGAACACCGGCTACCACGAGCAGTACTTC
CASTPPNTGYHEQYF
>many|TRBV5-4|TRBJ2-5|14|.
TGTGCCAGCAGCTTGGGAGGGGCGCAAGAGACCCAGTACTTC
CASSLGGAQETQYF
>few|TRBV2|TRBJ2-5|12|.
TGTGCCAGCAGTGAACTACCTGACAGGAGGTACTTC
CASSELPDRRYF
>.|TRBV6-5|TRBJ1-5|12|.
TGTGCCAGCAGTTCCCCAAATCAGCCCCAGCATTTT
CASSSPNQPQHF
>once|TRBV10-3|TRBJ2-3|15|TRBD2
TGTGCCATAACCGGGACTAGCGGGAGAGCAGATACGCAGTATTTT
CAITGTSGRADTQYF
>many|TRBV6-1|TRBJ2-5|14|.
TGTGCCAGCACGCGGAGCAGGGTGGTGGAGACCCAGTACTTC
CASTRSRVVETQYF
>.|TRBV5-6|TRBJ1-2|16|.
TGTGCCAGCAGCTTTATTGGTGCTGGAGAGGTCTATGGCTACACCTTC
CASSFIGAGEVYGYTF
>.|TRBV27|TRBJ2-1|15|.
TGTGCCAGCAGTCGAGGGGGGACCTCCTACAATGAGCAGTTCTTC
CASSRGGTSYNEQFF
>.|TRBV7-2|TRBJ2-7|15|.
TGTGCCAGCAACCCCCTTGGACAGAGATTTTACGAGCAGTACTTC
CASNPLGQRFYEQYF
>.|TRBV28|TRBJ2-1|14|.
TGTGCCAGCAGGGGTACAGGGCTTGGTAATGAGCAGTTCTTC
CASRGTGLGNEQFF
>few|TRBV4-1|TRBJ2-5|14|.
TGCGCCAGCAGCCAAGATAGGGGGGCGGGGACCCAGTACTTC
CASSQDRGAGTQYF
>.|TRBV28|TRBJ2-6|13|.
TGTGCCAGCAGAAAGGCTGGGGCCAACGTCCTGACTTTC
CASRKAGANVLTF
>.|TRBV5-1|TRBJ2-5|15|TRBD2
TGCGCCAGCAGCCCCTCGAGACTAGCGGAAGAGACCCAGTACTTC
CASSPSRLAEETQYF
>.|TRBV30|TRBJ1-1|13|.
TGTGCCTGGATTTCGAGGCGGTACACTGAAGCTTTCTTT
CAWISRRYTEAFF
>few|TRBV4-1|TRBJ1-1|14|.
TGCGCCAGCAGAGGGTTGGGTGGGCACACTGAAGCTTTCTTT
CASRGLGGHTEAFF
>.|TRBV2|TRBJ1-5|16|.
TGTGCCAGCAGTGACGGTGGATCTGGGGGCAATCAGCCCCAGCATTTT
CASSDGGSGGNQPQHF
>once|TRBV29-1|TRBJ2-3|12|.
TGCAGCGTTGAAGGGTACACAGATACGCAGTATTTT
CSVEGYTDTQYF
>.|TRBV6-1|TRBJ1-4|16|.
TGTGCCAGCAGTGAAGGCCCGGGGGATTCTAATGAAAAACTGTTTTTT
CASSEGPGDSNEKLFF
>.|TRBV9|TRBJ2-1|17|TRBD2
TGTGCCAGCAGCCCCTCCCTACTAGCGGGATTTCAGCAGGAGCAGTTCTTC
CASSPSLLAGFQQEQFF